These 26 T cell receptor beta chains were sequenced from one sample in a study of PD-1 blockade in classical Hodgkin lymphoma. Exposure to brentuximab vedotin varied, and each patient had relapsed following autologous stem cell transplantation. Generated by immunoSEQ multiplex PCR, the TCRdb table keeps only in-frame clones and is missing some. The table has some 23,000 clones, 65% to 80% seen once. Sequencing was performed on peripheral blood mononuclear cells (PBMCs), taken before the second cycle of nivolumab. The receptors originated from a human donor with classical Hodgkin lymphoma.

The CDR3 reads CASSPGDRGSYGYTF. Here the CDR3 DNA reads TGTGCCAGCAGTCCTGGGGACAGGGGTAGCTATGGCTACACCTTC. This sequence joins TRBV28 and TRBJ1-2; 10 bases fit TRBD1. The germline V gene encodes CDR1 MDHEN and CDR2 SYDVKM. The CDR3 spans 15 residues. The trim removed 5 bases at V and 4 bases at J, leaving 7 bases unmatched.

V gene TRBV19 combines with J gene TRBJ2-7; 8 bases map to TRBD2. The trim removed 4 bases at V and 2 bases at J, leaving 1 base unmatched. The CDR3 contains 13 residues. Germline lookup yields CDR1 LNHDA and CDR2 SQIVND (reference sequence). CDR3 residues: CASSTLAAYEQYF. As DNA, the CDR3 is TGTGCCAGTAGTACACTAGCGGCCTACGAGCAGTACTTC.

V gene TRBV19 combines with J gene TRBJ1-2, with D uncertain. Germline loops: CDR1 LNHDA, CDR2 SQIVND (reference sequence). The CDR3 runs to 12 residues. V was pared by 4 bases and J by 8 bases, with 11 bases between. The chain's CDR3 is CASSTRTGGYTF. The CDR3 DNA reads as TGTGCCAGTAGTACCAGGACCGGCGGCTACACCTTC. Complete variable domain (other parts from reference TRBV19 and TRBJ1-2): DGGITQSPKYLFRKEGQNVTLSCEQNLNHDAMYWYRQDPGQGLRLIYYSQIVNDFQKGDIAEGYSVSREKKESFPLTVTSAQKNPTAFYLCASSTRTGGYTFGSGTRLTVV.

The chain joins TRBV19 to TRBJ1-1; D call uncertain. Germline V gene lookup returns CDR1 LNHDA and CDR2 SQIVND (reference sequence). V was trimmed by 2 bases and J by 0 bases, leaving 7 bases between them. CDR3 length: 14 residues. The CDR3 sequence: CASSIRGLNTEAFF. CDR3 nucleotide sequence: TGTGCCAGTAGTATACGGGGTTTGAACACTGAAGCTTTCTTT.

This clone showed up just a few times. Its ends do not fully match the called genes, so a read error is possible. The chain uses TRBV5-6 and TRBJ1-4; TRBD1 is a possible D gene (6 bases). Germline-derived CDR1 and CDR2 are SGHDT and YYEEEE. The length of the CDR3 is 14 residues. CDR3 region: CASSAGQGRGSLAF. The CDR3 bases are TGTGCCAGCAGCGCGGGGCAGGGGCGTGGGTCTCTGGCATTT.

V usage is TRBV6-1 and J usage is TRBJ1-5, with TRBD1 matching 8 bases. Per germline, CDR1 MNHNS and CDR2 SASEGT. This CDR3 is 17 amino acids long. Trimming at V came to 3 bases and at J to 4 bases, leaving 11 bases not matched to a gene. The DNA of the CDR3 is TGTGCCAGCAGTGACTATTTCAAGGACAGGGTTAATCAGCCCCAGCATTTT. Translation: CASSDYFKDRVNQPQHF.

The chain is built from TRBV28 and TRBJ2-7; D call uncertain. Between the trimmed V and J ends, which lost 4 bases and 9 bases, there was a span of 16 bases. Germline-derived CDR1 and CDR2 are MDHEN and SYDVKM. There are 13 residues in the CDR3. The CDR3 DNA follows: TGTGCCAGCAGTTCCCGAAGGGTAGGTTGGCAGTACTTC. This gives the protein CASSSRRVGWQYF.

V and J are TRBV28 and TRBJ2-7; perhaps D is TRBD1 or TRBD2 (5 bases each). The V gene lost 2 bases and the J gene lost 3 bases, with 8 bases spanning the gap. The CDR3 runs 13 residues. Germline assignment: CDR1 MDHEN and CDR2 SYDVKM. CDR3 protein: CASSLQGVYEQYF. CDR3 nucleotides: TGTGCCAGCAGTTTACAGGGAGTCTACGAGCAGTACTTC.

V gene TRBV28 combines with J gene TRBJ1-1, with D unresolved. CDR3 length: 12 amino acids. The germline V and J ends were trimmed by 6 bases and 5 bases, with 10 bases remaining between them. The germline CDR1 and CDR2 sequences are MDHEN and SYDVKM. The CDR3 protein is CASRNFVTEAFF. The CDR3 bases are TGTGCCAGCAGAAATTTTGTAACTGAAGCTTTCTTT. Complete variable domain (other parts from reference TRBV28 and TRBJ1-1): DVKVTQSSRYLVKRTGEKVFLECVQDMDHENMFWYRQDPGLGLRLIYFSYDVKMKEKGDIPEGYSVSREKKERFSLILESASTNQTSMYLCASRNFVTEAFFGQGTRLTVV.

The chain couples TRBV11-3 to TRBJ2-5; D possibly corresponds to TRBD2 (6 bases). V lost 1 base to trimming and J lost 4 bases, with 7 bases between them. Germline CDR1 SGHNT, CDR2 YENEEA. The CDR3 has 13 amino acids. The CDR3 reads CASSLGGGETQYF. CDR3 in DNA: TGTGCCAGCAGCTTAGGGGGAGGAGAGACCCAGTACTTC.

The CDR3 is CASSLFPREGIGELFF. The CDR3 DNA sequence: TGCGCCAGCAGCTTGTTCCCGCGGGAGGGTATCGGGGAGCTGTTTTTT. This rearrangement joins TRBV5-1 to TRBJ2-2, with 9 bases aligning to TRBD2. From germline, CDR1 is SGHRS and CDR2 YFSETQ. The CDR3 sequence is 16 residues long. The junction had 8 bases not matched to a gene; V was cut back by 1 base and J by 7 bases. Supplemented by reference TRBV5-1 and TRBJ2-2, the full variable domain reads KAGVTQTPRYLIKTRGQQVTLSCSPISGHRSVSWYQQTPGQGLQFLFEYFSETQRNKGNFPGRFSGRQFSNSRSEMNVSTLELGDSALYLCASSLFPREGIGELFFGEGSRLTVL.

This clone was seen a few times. Written as DNA, the CDR3 is TGTGCCAGTAGTTCCCTAGCGGGAGTCTGGAACGAGCAGTACTTC. Its protein is CASSSLAGVWNEQYF. This chain connects TRBV19 to TRBJ2-7, with 10 positions matching TRBD2. Trimming removed 5 bases from V and 5 bases from J; junction bases left unmatched: 9. This CDR3 has 15 residues. Germline V gene data show CDR1 as LNHDA and CDR2 as SQIVND (reference sequence).

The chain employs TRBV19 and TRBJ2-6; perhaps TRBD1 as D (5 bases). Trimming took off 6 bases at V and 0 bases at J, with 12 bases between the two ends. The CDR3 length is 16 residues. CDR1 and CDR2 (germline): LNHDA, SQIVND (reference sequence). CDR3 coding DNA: TGTGCCAGTAGACAGGAAAGGGGCTCTGGGGCCAACGTCCTGACTTTC. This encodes CASRQERGSGANVLTF.

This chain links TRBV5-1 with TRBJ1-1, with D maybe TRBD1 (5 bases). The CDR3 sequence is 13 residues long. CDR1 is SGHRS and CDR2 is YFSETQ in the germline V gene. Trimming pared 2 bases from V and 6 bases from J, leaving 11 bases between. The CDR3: CASSFFRDPEAFF. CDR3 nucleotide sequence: TGCGCCAGCAGCTTTTTCCGGGACCCTGAAGCTTTCTTT. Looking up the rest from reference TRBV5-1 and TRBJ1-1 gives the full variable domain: KAGVTQTPRYLIKTRGQQVTLSCSPISGHRSVSWYQQTPGQGLQFLFEYFSETQRNKGNFPGRFSGRQFSNSRSEMNVSTLELGDSALYLCASSFFRDPEAFFGQGTRLTVV.

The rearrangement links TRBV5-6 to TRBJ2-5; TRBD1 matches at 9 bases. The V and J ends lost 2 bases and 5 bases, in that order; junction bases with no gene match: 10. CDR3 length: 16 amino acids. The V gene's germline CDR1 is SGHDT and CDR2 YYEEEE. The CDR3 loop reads CASSLLWTGVSETQYF. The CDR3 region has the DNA TGTGCCAGCAGCTTACTATGGACAGGGGTATCCGAGACCCAGTACTTC.

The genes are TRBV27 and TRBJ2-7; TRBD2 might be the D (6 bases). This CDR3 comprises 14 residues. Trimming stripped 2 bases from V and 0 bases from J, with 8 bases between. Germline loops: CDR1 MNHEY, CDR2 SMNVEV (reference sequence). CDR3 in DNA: TGTGCCAGCAGTTTAGGCGGGGACTCCTACGAGCAGTACTTC. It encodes CASSLGGDSYEQYF.

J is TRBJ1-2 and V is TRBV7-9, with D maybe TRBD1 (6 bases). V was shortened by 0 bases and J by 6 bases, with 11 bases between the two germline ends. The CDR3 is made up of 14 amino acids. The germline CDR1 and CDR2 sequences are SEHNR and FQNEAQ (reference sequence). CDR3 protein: CASSLAGTFDGYTF. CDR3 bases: TGTGCCAGCAGCTTAGCGGGGACATTTGATGGCTACACCTTC.

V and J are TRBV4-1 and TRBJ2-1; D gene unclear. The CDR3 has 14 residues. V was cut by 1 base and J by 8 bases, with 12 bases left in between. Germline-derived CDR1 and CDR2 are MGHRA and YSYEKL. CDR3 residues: CASSQAETFDEQFF. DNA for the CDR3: TGCGCCAGCAGCCAAGCGGAGACTTTCGATGAGCAGTTCTTC.

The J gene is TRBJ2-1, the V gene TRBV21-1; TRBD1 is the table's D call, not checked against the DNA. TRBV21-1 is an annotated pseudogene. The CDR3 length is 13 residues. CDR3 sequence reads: CASNPGKRNEQFF. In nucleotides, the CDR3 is TGTGCCAGCAACCCAGGGAAAAGAAATGAGCAGTTCTTC.

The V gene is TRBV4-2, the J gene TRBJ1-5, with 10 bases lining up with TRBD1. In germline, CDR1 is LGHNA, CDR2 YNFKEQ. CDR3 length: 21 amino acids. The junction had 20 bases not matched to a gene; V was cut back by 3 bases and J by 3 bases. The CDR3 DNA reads TGTGCCAGCAGCCAGTCCTACCGGGACAGGGGTTTAAGAGGGTCCAATCAGCCCCAGCATTTT. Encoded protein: CASSQSYRDRGLRGSNQPQHF.

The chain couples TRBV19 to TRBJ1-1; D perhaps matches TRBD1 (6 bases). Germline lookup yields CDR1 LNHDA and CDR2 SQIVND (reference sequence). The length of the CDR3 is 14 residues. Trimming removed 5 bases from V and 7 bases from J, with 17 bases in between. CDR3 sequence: CASSPAVGGGEAFF. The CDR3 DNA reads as TGTGCCAGTAGTCCCGCCGTGGGGGGCGGTGAAGCTTTCTTT. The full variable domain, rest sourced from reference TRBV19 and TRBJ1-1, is DGGITQSPKYLFRKEGQNVTLSCEQNLNHDAMYWYRQDPGQGLRLIYYSQIVNDFQKGDIAEGYSVSREKKESFPLTVTSAQKNPTAFYLCASSPAVGGGEAFFGQGTRLTVV.

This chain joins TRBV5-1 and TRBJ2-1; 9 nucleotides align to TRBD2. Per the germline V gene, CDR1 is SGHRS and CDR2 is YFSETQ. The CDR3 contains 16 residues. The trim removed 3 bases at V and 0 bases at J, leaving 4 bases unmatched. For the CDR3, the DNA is TGCGCCAGCAGCTCCGGACTAGCGAGCTCCTACAATGAGCAGTTCTTC. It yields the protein CASSSGLASSYNEQFF. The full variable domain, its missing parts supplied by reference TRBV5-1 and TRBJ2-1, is KAGVTQTPRYLIKTRGQQVTLSCSPISGHRSVSWYQQTPGQGLQFLFEYFSETQRNKGNFPGRFSGRQFSNSRSEMNVSTLELGDSALYLCASSSGLASSYNEQFFGPGTRLTVL.

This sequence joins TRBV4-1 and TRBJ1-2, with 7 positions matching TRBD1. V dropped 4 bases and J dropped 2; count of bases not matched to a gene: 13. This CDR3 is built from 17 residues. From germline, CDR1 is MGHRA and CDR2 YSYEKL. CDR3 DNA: TGCGCCAGCAGCCCTCGACAGGGACCCCTCTCCAACTATGGCTACACCTTC. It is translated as CASSPRQGPLSNYGYTF.

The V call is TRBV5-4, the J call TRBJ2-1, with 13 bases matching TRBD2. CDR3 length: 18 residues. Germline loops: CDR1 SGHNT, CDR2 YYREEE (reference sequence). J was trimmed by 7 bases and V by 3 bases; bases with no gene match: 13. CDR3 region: CASSSGTSGTPLLNEQFF. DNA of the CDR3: TGTGCCAGCAGCTCCGGGACTAGCGGGACCCCCCTTTTAAATGAGCAGTTCTTC.

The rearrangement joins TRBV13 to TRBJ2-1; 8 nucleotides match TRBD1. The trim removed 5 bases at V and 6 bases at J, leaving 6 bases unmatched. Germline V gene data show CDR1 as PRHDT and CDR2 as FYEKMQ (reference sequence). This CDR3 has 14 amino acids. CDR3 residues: CASSRQGAGNEQFF. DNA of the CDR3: TGTGCCAGCAGCCGGCAGGGGGCAGGCAATGAGCAGTTCTTC.

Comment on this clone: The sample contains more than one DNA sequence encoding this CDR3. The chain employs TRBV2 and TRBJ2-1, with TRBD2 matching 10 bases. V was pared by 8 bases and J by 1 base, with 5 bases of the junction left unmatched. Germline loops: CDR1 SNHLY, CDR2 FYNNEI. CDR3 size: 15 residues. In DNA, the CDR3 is TGTGCCAGCTCAGTAGCGGGAGGTTCCTACAATGAGCAGTTCTTC. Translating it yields CASSVAGGSYNEQFF.